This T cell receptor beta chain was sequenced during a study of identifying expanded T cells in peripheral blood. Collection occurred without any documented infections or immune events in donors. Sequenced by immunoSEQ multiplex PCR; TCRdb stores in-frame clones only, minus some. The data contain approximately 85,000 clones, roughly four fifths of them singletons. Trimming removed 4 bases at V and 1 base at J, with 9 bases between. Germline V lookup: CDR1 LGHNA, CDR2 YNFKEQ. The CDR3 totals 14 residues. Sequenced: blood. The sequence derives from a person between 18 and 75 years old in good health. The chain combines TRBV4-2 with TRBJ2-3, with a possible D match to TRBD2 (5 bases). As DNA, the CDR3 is TGTGCCAGCAGCCCGGGAACAGGCACAGATACGCAGTATTTT. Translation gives CASSPGTGTDTQYF.